A selection of T cell receptor beta chains follows, all from one sample in a study of blood T cell repertoires in COVID-19. Assay: immunoSEQ multiplex PCR; the TCRdb copy retains only in-frame clones and omits some. There are roughly 150,000 clones in the sample; more than 75% occur only once, and around 5.9% lies in the top ten. Source material: PBMCs or T cells enriched from blood (not recorded which). All receptors come from a man in his forties who had recovered from COVID-19. Each CDR3 is given with its conserved first and last residue.

v_gene: TRBV3-1/TRBV3-2
j_gene: TRBJ2-7
CDR3aa: CASSHWGQPYEQYF

v_gene: TRBV5-4
j_gene: TRBJ2-2
CDR3aa: CASSASGGATGELFF

v_gene: TRBV27
j_gene: TRBJ1-1
CDR3aa: CASSFDRNTEAFF

v_gene: TRBV5-1
j_gene: TRBJ1-2
CDR3aa: CASSLGGNYGYTF

v_gene: TRBV9
j_gene: TRBJ1-3
CDR3aa: CASGSGTQGNTIYF

v_gene: TRBV9
j_gene: TRBJ2-1
CDR3aa: CASSVYWGGEQFF

v_gene: TRBV3-1/TRBV3-2
j_gene: TRBJ2-4
CDR3aa: CASSQERGSGSIAIQYF

v_gene: TRBV7-8
j_gene: TRBJ2-4
CDR3aa: CASSYTRGLGKNIQYF

v_gene: TRBV10-3
j_gene: TRBJ1-6
CDR3aa: CASSPLENSPLHF

v_gene: TRBV30
j_gene: TRBJ1-1
CDR3aa: CASRGQIVRLAFF

v_gene: TRBV27
j_gene: TRBJ1-6
CDR3aa: CASSFLTGGYNSPLHF

v_gene: TRBV7-8
j_gene: TRBJ1-6
CDR3aa: CASSLLFPESYNSPLHF

v_gene: TRBV29-1
j_gene: TRBJ2-1
CDR3aa: CSGLTGWHEQFF

v_gene: TRBV18
j_gene: TRBJ2-3
CDR3aa: CASSPGLAGGFIGDTQYF

v_gene: TRBV30
j_gene: TRBJ2-1
CDR3aa: CAWSFSGGASYNEQFF

v_gene: TRBV7-9
j_gene: TRBJ1-2
CDR3aa: CASEGRWGNYGYTF

v_gene: TRBV6-5
j_gene: TRBJ2-2
CDR3aa: CATTLQGPNTGELFF

v_gene: TRBV24-1
j_gene: TRBJ2-3
CDR3aa: CATSDPLERGGLDTQYF

v_gene: TRBV7-9
j_gene: TRBJ2-4
CDR3aa: CASTPSGVGNIQYF

v_gene: TRBV11-1
j_gene: TRBJ2-5
CDR3aa: CASGRGGLQETQYF

v_gene: TRBV19
j_gene: TRBJ1-1
CDR3aa: CASSIWGLLNTEAFF

v_gene: TRBV13
j_gene: TRBJ2-3
CDR3aa: CASTPGTDTQYF

v_gene: TRBV29-1
j_gene: TRBJ1-1
CDR3aa: CSATAGGTEAFF

v_gene: TRBV25-1
j_gene: TRBJ1-6
CDR3aa: CASSESGQKNSPLHF

v_gene: TRBV5-1
j_gene: TRBJ2-2
CDR3aa: CASSLELAGASTGELFF

v_gene: TRBV5-1
j_gene: TRBJ1-2
CDR3aa: CASSSGQDGYTF

v_gene: TRBV12-3/TRBV12-4
j_gene: TRBJ1-2
CDR3aa: CASSLQGGYGYTF

v_gene: TRBV2
j_gene: TRBJ1-5
CDR3aa: CASSGGQGRQPQHF

v_gene: TRBV12-5
j_gene: TRBJ1-3
CDR3aa: CASGLTRTGSSGNTIYF

v_gene: TRBV10-1
j_gene: TRBJ2-4
CDR3aa: CASSGTGGKNIQYF

v_gene: TRBV18
j_gene: TRBJ1-1
CDR3aa: CASSRRQGKGTEAFF

v_gene: TRBV11-2
j_gene: TRBJ2-3
CDR3aa: CASSLVSGVGDTQYF

v_gene: TRBV2
j_gene: TRBJ2-5
CDR3aa: CASSRSVQETQYF

v_gene: TRBV9
j_gene: TRBJ2-2
CDR3aa: CASSVARVGPNTGELFF

v_gene: TRBV2
j_gene: TRBJ2-1
CDR3aa: CASRQGLNNEQFF

v_gene: TRBV3-1/TRBV3-2
j_gene: TRBJ2-5
CDR3aa: CASSQGAGGLETQYF

v_gene: TRBV7-3
j_gene: TRBJ2-5
CDR3aa: CASSWSGGETQYF

v_gene: TRBV9
j_gene: TRBJ2-3
CDR3aa: CASSVGTSWTDTQYF

v_gene: TRBV3-1/TRBV3-2
j_gene: TRBJ1-5
CDR3aa: CASSQDRQGAYQPQHF

v_gene: TRBV3-1/TRBV3-2
j_gene: TRBJ2-5
CDR3aa: CASSQARPGETQYF

v_gene: TRBV15
j_gene: TRBJ1-2
CDR3aa: CATSTLLNDRGDYGYTF

v_gene: TRBV7-2
j_gene: TRBJ2-2
CDR3aa: CASSDEGTSLTGELFF

v_gene: TRBV5-1
j_gene: TRBJ1-3
CDR3aa: CASSTQTGGNTIYF

v_gene: TRBV9
j_gene: TRBJ1-1
CDR3aa: CASSVPEGAQNTEAFF

v_gene: TRBV7-9
j_gene: TRBJ1-6
CDR3aa: CASSYLSPLHF

v_gene: TRBV18
j_gene: TRBJ1-4
CDR3aa: CASSPPGAMGEKLFF